The clone carrying this TCR beta chain was seen at least ten times. Its antigen is unknown. Healthy Caucasians alone served as donors. This sample stems from a study of identical twins. General study findings and limits: There were fewer insertions in abundant cord blood beta clonotypes, but memory repertoires showed no such pattern.

Unique molecular identifiers were in the cDNA, with template-switch universal primer binding. TCRdb re-derived calls from the 5' RACE reads in MiXCR, one entry per CDR3 protein. Found here are 200,000 to 250,000 distinct CDR3 sequences, approximately 8.3% of them singletons; the top ten hold about 2%. The CDR3 contains 14 residues. The ends were cut back, 6 bases at V and 4 bases at J, with 16 bases in the middle. Germline V CDR1 and CDR2: DFQATT, SNEGSKA (reference sequence). This same sample was also part of a study on yellow fever vaccine responses in identical twins. Per that study: On the reported evidence, twins' vaccine T cell responses seemed partly convergent and partly personalized.

Material for sequencing was memory (CD45RO+) T cells sorted from blood. The receptor comes from a woman under 30 in good health. The chain employs TRBV20-1 and TRBJ1-5; a weak D match, TRBD1 (5 bases). The CDR3 nucleotides read TGCAGTGCCCAGGAGGCACAGGAGAATCAGCCCCAGCATTTT. Its translation is CSAQEAQENQPQHF.